The 24 T cell receptor beta chains presented below share a single source sample, sequenced in a study of Ad26.COV2.S vaccination and SARS-CoV-2 variants. Generated by immunoSEQ multiplex PCR, the TCRdb table keeps only in-frame clones and is missing some. The table shows about 320,000 clones, with 85% occurring only once. Stated treatment: 15 to 20 received Ad26.COV2.S at low or high dose, single or two shots; 5 received placebo; per-sample allocation not given. Sampling happened 63 days after the first vaccine or placebo injection. Sequences were derived from peripheral blood, sampled in a trial of Ad26.COV2.S vaccine versus placebo. These receptors were taken from a person between 18 and 59 years old who received the Ad26.COV2.S COVID-19 vaccine or a placebo.

In this sample, this clone turned up once. V and J are TRBV27 and TRBJ1-4, with D perhaps TRBD1 (6 bases). The CDR3 is 16 amino acids. The V end lost 7 bases, the J end lost 7 bases, and 22 bases lay between the germline ends. The V gene's germline CDR1 is MNHEY and CDR2 SMNVEV (reference sequence). The CDR3 coding sequence is TGTGCCAGCAAACAAGGGGGAGGGGCGTATTCTGAAAAACTGTTTTTT. It specifies CASKQGGGAYSEKLFF.

The chain links TRBV7-9 to TRBJ1-1, with 10 bases matching TRBD1. V dropped 5 bases and J dropped 0; count of bases not matched to a gene: 15. The CDR3 covers 19 residues. The V gene's germline CDR1 is SEHNR and CDR2 FQNEAQ (reference sequence). The CDR3 DNA follows: TGTGCCAGCAGCCGTCCTACAGGGGGGACAGGGGCCATGAACACTGAAGCTTTCTTT. This codes for CASSRPTGGTGAMNTEAFF.

The chain is built from TRBV5-1 and TRBJ2-2; no reliable D call. This CDR3 is built from 15 residues. CDR1 and CDR2 from the germline V gene are SGHRS and YFSETQ. V was pared by 0 bases and J by 4 bases, with 10 bases between. The DNA of the CDR3 is TGCGCCAGCAGCTTGGAGTGGCGAGGCACCGGGGAGCTGTTTTTT. Encoded protein: CASSLEWRGTGELFF.

The V and J genes are TRBV6-1 and TRBJ1-1, with D hard to call. The CDR3 runs 12 residues. V lost 8 bases, J lost 1 base, and 8 bases lay in between. The germline V gene has CDR1 MNHNS and CDR2 SASEGT. The DNA for the CDR3 is TGTGCCAGCTCGCGACCGAACACTGAAGCTTTCTTT. It encodes CASSRPNTEAFF.

CDR3 coding DNA: TGTGCCAGCAGCAAATTCCCGGGCAGGGACAATGAGCAGTTCTTC. Amino acid sequence: CASSKFPGRDNEQFF. The chain joins TRBV7-3 to TRBJ2-1, with a weak D call TRBD1 (5 bases). CDR3 size: 15 residues. V lost 5 bases and J 5 bases, leaving 16 bases between the germline ends. Germline CDR1 is SGHTA and CDR2 is FQGTGA. Full variable domain (outside the CDR3, taken from reference TRBV7-3 and TRBJ2-1): GAGVSQTPSNKVTEKGKYVELRCDPISGHTALYWYRQSLGQGPEFLIYFQGTGAADDSGLPNDRFFAVRPEGSVSTLKIQRTERGDSAVYLCASSKFPGRDNEQFFGPGTRLTVL.

This clone turned up a few times. The chain recombines TRBV10-3 with TRBJ1-2; 7 bases are a match to TRBD1. V shed 5 bases, J shed 6 bases, and the junction held 9 bases outside the gene matches. CDR3 length equals 14 residues. CDR1 is ENHRY and CDR2 is SYGVKD in the germline V gene. The CDR3 DNA reads as TGTGCCATCAGTACCAGACAAGGGACAGATGGCTACACCTTC. Its translation: CAISTRQGTDGYTF.

The chain couples TRBV21-1 to TRBJ1-6; TRBD1 was called by the table and not checked on the DNA. TRBV21-1 constitutes a pseudogene. The CDR3 sequence is 18 residues long. CDR3 sequence: CASSPKTRESSYNSPLHF. CDR3 coding DNA: TGTGCCAGCAGCCCCAAGACCAGGGAAAGCTCCTATAATTCACCCCTCCACTTT.

This clone was recorded only once. The chain recombines TRBV5-1 with TRBJ2-7; D possibly corresponds to TRBD1 (6 bases). V was shortened by 3 bases and J by 0 bases, with 10 bases between the two germline ends. Germline CDR1 and CDR2: SGHRS and YFSETQ. The CDR3 runs 14 residues. The DNA for the CDR3 is TGCGCCAGCAGCTGGGGGCCGGCCTCCTACGAGCAGTACTTC. Encoded protein: CASSWGPASYEQYF.

The chain recombines TRBV7-9 with TRBJ2-2, with D tentatively TRBD1 (6 bases). The CDR3 extends over 13 amino acids. V gave up 4 bases and J gave up 4 bases, with 7 bases separating them. In germline, CDR1 is SEHNR, CDR2 FQNEAQ (reference sequence). CDR3 DNA: TGTGCCAGCAGCTACAGGGTCACCGGGGAGCTGTTTTTT. Translated: CASSYRVTGELFF.

This chain connects TRBV30 to TRBJ1-2; D unclear. This CDR3 region has 12 residues. Germline CDR1 GTSNPN, CDR2 SVGIG (reference sequence). The V and J ends lost 2 bases and 3 bases respectively, with 7 bases between them. The DNA for the CDR3 is TGTGCCTGGAGTTCTGTCTACTATGGCTACACCTTC. Its protein product is CAWSSVYYGYTF. The complete variable domain, with remaining parts taken from reference TRBV30 and TRBJ1-2, reads SQTIHQWPATLVQPVGSPLSLECTVEGTSNPNLYWYRQAAGRGLQLLFYSVGIGQISSEVPQNLSASRPQDRQFILSSKKLLLSDSGFYLCAWSSVYYGYTFGSGTRLTVV.

This clone has a single count. V usage is TRBV19 and J usage is TRBJ1-5, with a possible D match to TRBD1 (5 bases). Germline values: CDR1 LNHDA, CDR2 SQIVND (reference sequence). This CDR3 comprises 14 residues. Trimming took off 3 bases at V and 3 bases at J, with 9 bases between the two ends. This chain's CDR3 is CASSISGPNQPQHF. The CDR3 nucleotides read TGTGCCAGTAGTATTTCGGGGCCCAATCAGCCCCAGCATTTT.

This chain joins TRBV7-3 and TRBJ2-5; 8 nucleotides align to TRBD1. With 3 bases clipped from V and 6 bases from J, the junction kept 3 bases outside the gene matches. The CDR3 is 13 amino acids. Germline CDR1 is SGHTA and CDR2 is FQGTGA. For the CDR3, the DNA is TGTGCCAGCAGCTTGGGACAGGCCAAGACCCAGTACTTC. This encodes CASSLGQAKTQYF.

The CDR3 spells CASSLGLAGGQRRETQYF. The CDR3 DNA reads as TGTGCCAGCAGCTTAGGACTAGCGGGGGGGCAAAGGCGCGAGACCCAGTACTTC. The chain joins TRBV7-2 to TRBJ2-5; 14 bases map to TRBD2. Losses at the gene ends were 1 base for V and 5 bases for J; bases not matched to a gene: 9. Germline-derived CDR1 and CDR2 are SGHTA and FQGNSA. This CDR3 spans 18 amino acids. The whole variable domain, remainder taken from reference TRBV7-2 and TRBJ2-5, is GAGVSQSPSNKVTEKGKDVELRCDPISGHTALYWYRQSLGQGLEFLIYFQGNSAPDKSGLPSDRFSAERTGGSVSTLTIQRTQQEDSAVYLCASSLGLAGGQRRETQYFGPGTRLLVL.

The chain has TRBV7-2 and TRBJ1-1, with D perhaps matching TRBD1 (6 bases). The CDR3 is 18 amino acids. Germline CDR1 is SGHTA and CDR2 is FQGNSA. V lost 3 bases to trimming and J lost 2 bases, with 22 bases between them. CDR3: CASSLTDQGFPLNTEAFF. CDR3 sequence (DNA): TGTGCCAGCAGCTTGACCGACCAGGGGTTTCCCCTAAACACTGAAGCTTTCTTT.

The V gene is TRBV15, the J gene TRBJ2-5; D ambiguous. The V and J ends lost 0 bases and 5 bases respectively, with 7 bases between them. The CDR3 spans 13 residues. The germline gives CDR1 LNHNV, CDR2 YYDKDF (reference sequence). The CDR3 DNA reads TGTGCCACCAGCAGAGATGTGGGGGAGACCCAGTACTTC. This gives the protein CATSRDVGETQYF.

The chain couples TRBV28 to TRBJ2-1, with a possible D match to TRBD1 (5 bases). The CDR3 has 16 amino acids. V was shortened by 3 bases and J by 0 bases, with 12 bases between the two germline ends. From germline, CDR1 is MDHEN and CDR2 SYDVKM. CDR3 sequence reads: CASSFQGASSYNEQFF. CDR3 in DNA: TGTGCCAGCAGTTTCCAGGGTGCGAGCTCCTACAATGAGCAGTTCTTC. The full variable domain, its missing parts supplied by reference TRBV28 and TRBJ2-1, is DVKVTQSSRYLVKRTGEKVFLECVQDMDHENMFWYRQDPGLGLRLIYFSYDVKMKEKGDIPEGYSVSREKKERFSLILESASTNQTSMYLCASSFQGASSYNEQFFGPGTRLTVL.

The chain is built from TRBV18 and TRBJ1-2; TRBD1 might be the D (6 bases). Germline CDR1 KGHSH, CDR2 LQKENI. Trimming left V 5 bases short and J 3 bases short, with 10 bases between. The CDR3 length is 13 residues. CDR3 nucleotide sequence: TGTGCCAGCTCAAGGGACACCTACTATGGCTACACCTTC. Translation: CASSRDTYYGYTF.

The rearrangement links TRBV1 to TRBJ2-1; the table's D call, TRBD2, has no DNA check behind it. TRBV1 is tagged as a pseudogene. This CDR3 has 14 amino acids. In nucleotides, the CDR3 is TGCACCAGCAGAGCGGGGAGGCCCCACAATGAGCAGTTCTTC. Its protein product is CTSRAGRPHNEQFF.

This clone was seen a few times. This chain joins TRBV5-1 and TRBJ2-1; D might be TRBD2 (5 bases). This CDR3 contains 15 residues. The ends were cut back, 0 bases at V and 4 bases at J, with 11 bases in the middle. Per the germline V gene, CDR1 is SGHRS and CDR2 is YFSETQ. The CDR3: CASSLERTSYNEQFF. The CDR3 nucleotides read TGCGCCAGCAGCTTGGAGCGGACCAGTTACAATGAGCAGTTCTTC.

The chain uses TRBV2 and TRBJ1-1; D not resolved. Trimming pared 0 bases from V and 6 bases from J, leaving 11 bases between. Germline V gene lookup returns CDR1 SNHLY and CDR2 FYNNEI. The CDR3 has 14 residues. DNA of the CDR3: TGTGCCAGCAGTGAAGCGCTTCAGAGCGCTGAAGCTTTCTTT. This translates into CASSEALQSAEAFF.

Comments on this clone: Other nucleotide sequences from this sample produce the same CDR3. V gene TRBV30 combines with J gene TRBJ1-1, with D unclear. Trimming took 0 bases from V and 0 from J, leaving 8 bases between them. CDR1 is GTSNPN and CDR2 is SVGIG in the germline V gene (reference sequence). The CDR3 is 14 residues long. The CDR3 sequence is CAWSVGRMNTEAFF. The CDR3, as DNA: TGTGCCTGGAGTGTAGGACGGATGAACACTGAAGCTTTCTTT.

The chain combines TRBV28 with TRBJ1-2; a possible D gene is TRBD1 (5 bases). The CDR3 covers 13 residues. V lost 4 bases and J 5 bases, leaving 11 bases between the germline ends. In germline, CDR1 is MDHEN, CDR2 SYDVKM. The CDR3 DNA reads TGTGCCAGCAGTTCCAGGGCACGGTATGGCTACACCTTC. The encoded protein is CASSSRARYGYTF.

The chain has TRBV7-9 and TRBJ1-3, with unresolved D. Germline V gene lookup returns CDR1 SEHNR and CDR2 FQNEAQ (reference sequence). CDR3 length: 16 residues. The V end lost 0 bases, the J end lost 0 bases, and 9 bases lay between the germline ends. The CDR3 DNA sequence: TGTGCCAGCAGCTTAGCGTGGGATAGCTCTGGAAACACCATATATTTT. This encodes CASSLAWDSSGNTIYF.

The chain uses TRBV3-1 (or the pseudogene TRBV3-2) and TRBJ2-4; D may be TRBD1 (6 bases). V lost 4 bases and J lost 2, with 12 bases in between. The CDR3 has 15 residues. Germline V gene lookup returns CDR1 LGHDT and CDR2 YNNKEL (reference sequence). CDR3 nucleotides: TGTGCCAGCAGCCGAGATACAGGGTCCAAAAACATTCAGTACTTC. It translates to CASSRDTGSKNIQYF.